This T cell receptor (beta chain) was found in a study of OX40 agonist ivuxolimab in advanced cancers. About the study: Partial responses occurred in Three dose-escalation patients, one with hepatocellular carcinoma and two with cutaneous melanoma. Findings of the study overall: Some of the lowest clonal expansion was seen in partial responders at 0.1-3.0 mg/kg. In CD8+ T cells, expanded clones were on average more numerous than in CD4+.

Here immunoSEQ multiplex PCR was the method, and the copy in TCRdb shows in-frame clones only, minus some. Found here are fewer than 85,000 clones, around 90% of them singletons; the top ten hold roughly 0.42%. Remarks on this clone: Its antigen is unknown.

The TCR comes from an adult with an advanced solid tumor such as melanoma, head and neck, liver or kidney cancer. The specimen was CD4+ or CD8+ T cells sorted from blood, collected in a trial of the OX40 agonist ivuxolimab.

The CDR3 coding sequence is TGTGCCAGCAGTCCAGGGGACTACAATGAGCAGTTCTTC. As protein: CASSPGDYNEQFF. The chain links TRBV7-9 to TRBJ2-1, with D maybe TRBD1 (6 bases). V lost 6 bases and J lost 3, with 9 bases in between. The CDR3 has 13 amino acids. Germline-derived CDR1 and CDR2 are SEHNR and FQNEAQ (reference sequence).